The 25 T cell receptor beta chains below come from one sample, sequenced in a study of human T cells and chemical hapten exposure. The sample's time point: patch test 1, 2 weeks after DPC sensitization. Treatment specified: therapeutic diphenylcyclopropenone sensitization with weekly scalp DPC. TCRdb itself ran the RACE reads through MiXCR, one entry per CDR3 protein. The repertoire has under 200,000 distinct CDR3 sequences, about 14% of them found once; the top ten carry 1.5% to 2%. Here the sequenced sample was whole blood, taken in connection with sensitization to the hapten diphenylcyclopropenone (DPC). These receptors were collected from a woman aged 25 to 45 with alopecia areata. Some clones in this sample may be carry-over from other donors' samples.

A few counts support this clonotype. The chain recombines TRBV7-3 with TRBJ2-2; D possibly corresponds to TRBD2 (6 bases). The CDR3 covers 17 residues. With 5 bases removed from V and 2 bases from J, the gap between germline ends came to 18 bases. Germline V CDR1 and CDR2: SGHTA, FQGTGA. The CDR3 protein is CASSPKEWDSNTGELFF. CDR3 bases: TGTGCCAGCAGCCCAAAAGAATGGGACTCCAACACCGGGGAGCTGTTTTTT. Drawing the rest from reference TRBV7-3 and TRBJ2-2, the complete variable domain is GAGVSQTPSNKVTEKGKYVELRCDPISGHTALYWYRQSLGQGPEFLIYFQGTGAADDSGLPNDRFFAVRPEGSVSTLKIQRTERGDSAVYLCASSPKEWDSNTGELFFGEGSRLTVL.

The V and J genes are TRBV5-1 and TRBJ1-1; TRBD1 might be the D (6 bases). Germline V CDR1 and CDR2: SGHRS, YFSETQ. Trimming cost V 3 bases and J 6 bases, with 18 bases left between them. The CDR3 has 15 residues. The CDR3 spells CASSSTPRGLSEAFF. The CDR3 nucleotides are TGCGCCAGCAGCTCTACGCCCAGGGGATTATCTGAAGCTTTCTTT.

This chain links TRBV27 with TRBJ1-4; D call uncertain. Trimming left V 5 bases short and J 6 bases short, with 13 bases between. Germline V CDR1 and CDR2: MNHEY, SMNVEV (reference sequence). This CDR3 spans 14 amino acids. The CDR3 nucleotides are TGTGCCAGCAGTCCCCCCAGGAAGGATGAAAAACTGTTTTTT. Its protein product is CASSPPRKDEKLFF.

V gene TRBV20-1 combines with J gene TRBJ2-1; D ambiguous. Deletions cut 0 bases from V and 1 base from J, with 10 bases between. This CDR3 has 15 amino acids. Germline-derived CDR1 and CDR2 are DFQATT and SNEGSKA (reference sequence). The CDR3 here is CSARDRYRSYNEQFF. In DNA form, the CDR3 reads TGCAGTGCTAGAGATCGATACAGATCCTACAATGAGCAGTTCTTC.

The chain employs TRBV6-2 or TRBV6-3 and TRBJ2-2; D may correspond to TRBD1 or TRBD2 (5 bases each). Trimming cost V 11 bases and J 7 bases, with 17 bases left between them. CDR3 length equals 13 residues. Looked up from germline, CDR1 is MNHEY and CDR2 is SVGEGT. CDR3 DNA: TGTGCCGGGGGAAGCCCCCGGGGCGGGGAGCTGTTTTTT. Residues: CAGGSPRGGELFF.

The chain employs TRBV28 and TRBJ1-5, with 8 bases identical to TRBD1. Germline CDR1 MDHEN, CDR2 SYDVKM. This CDR3 spans 15 amino acids. V lost 6 bases, J lost 3 bases, and 7 bases stayed unmatched. In DNA form, the CDR3 reads TGTGCCAGCAGGAGGCACAGGGGGGCCAATCAGCCCCAGCATTTT. Translating it yields CASRRHRGANQPQHF.

This clonotype was detected only a few times. The rearrangement uses TRBV7-9 and TRBJ2-3, with D uncertain. From germline, CDR1 is SEHNR and CDR2 FQNEAQ (reference sequence). V shed 0 bases and J shed 4 bases, with 8 bases lying between them. The CDR3 sequence is 14 residues long. In DNA form, the CDR3 reads TGTGCCAGCAGCTTAGCTGGGCTCCCAGATACGCAGTATTTT. Protein product: CASSLAGLPDTQYF.

This clonotype has only a few counts. The chain joins TRBV24-1 to TRBJ2-2, with a weak D call TRBD1 (6 bases). The CDR3 is made up of 16 amino acids. Germline V gene sequence: CDR1 KGHDR, CDR2 SFDVKD. Deletions cut 1 base from V and 8 bases from J, with 16 bases between. The CDR3 DNA follows: TGTGCCACCAGTGATTTAAGGAAACAGGGAGTTGGGGAGCTGTTTTTT. Protein sequence: CATSDLRKQGVGELFF.

Many counts were recorded for this clonotype. The CDR3 region has the DNA TGCAGCGTTGGAGACGCAAACACCGGGGAGCTGTTTTTT. Protein sequence: CSVGDANTGELFF. The chain links TRBV29-1 to TRBJ2-2; D uncertain. V dropped 4 bases and J dropped 2 bases, with 8 bases sitting between them. This CDR3 spans 13 amino acids. Germline assignment: CDR1 SQVTM and CDR2 ANQGSEA.

Many counts were recorded for this clonotype. The rearrangement uses TRBV11-2 and TRBJ2-7; D is unclear. CDR1 SGHAT and CDR2 FQNNGV come from the germline V gene. The CDR3 length is 12 residues. With 5 bases removed from V and 4 bases from J, the gap between germline ends came to 9 bases. CDR3 DNA: TGTGCCAGCAGCGGGGTGAGGTACGAGCAGTACTTC. It yields the protein CASSGVRYEQYF.

The chain recombines TRBV11-1 with TRBJ2-7, with a weak D call TRBD2 (5 bases). The CDR3 sequence is 15 residues long. Germline assignment: CDR1 SGHAT and CDR2 FQDESV (reference sequence). V dropped 5 bases and J dropped 3 bases, with 17 bases sitting between them. The CDR3, as DNA: TGTGCCAGCAGCCCTCCTGGGGAGCGGCGCTACGAGCAGTACTTC. Translated: CASSPPGERRYEQYF.

J is TRBJ2-3 and V is TRBV29-1; D may correspond to TRBD1 or TRBD2 (5 bases each). V was pared by 4 bases and J by 3 bases, with 17 bases between. Germline loops: CDR1 SQVTM, CDR2 ANQGSEA. CDR3 length: 15 residues. In DNA form, the CDR3 reads TGCAGCGTTGCCGGACGGGGCGGAAATACAGATACGCAGTATTTT. Its protein product is CSVAGRGGNTDTQYF.

Of note for this clonotype: The junction and the germline gene differ at one end; a read error may be behind it. The gene calls are TRBV18 and TRBJ1-1, with 7 bases fitting TRBD1. The CDR3 consists of 16 residues. CDR1 is KGHSH, CDR2 LQKENI, per germline. The CDR3 loop is CASSPQDRIMNTEAFF. The CDR3 DNA is TGTGCCAGCTCCCCACAGGACAGGATAATGAACACTGAAGCTTTCTTT.

This clonotype was detected a few times. The chain links TRBV2 to TRBJ2-2, with 10 bases lining up with TRBD1. The junction had 5 bases not matched to a gene; V was cut back by 10 bases and J by 3 bases. There are 14 residues in the CDR3. Looked up from germline, CDR1 is SNHLY and CDR2 is FYNNEI. The CDR3: CATGQGVDTGELFF. CDR3 in DNA: TGTGCCACTGGACAGGGGGTAGACACCGGGGAGCTGTTTTTT.

The chain joins TRBV5-5 to TRBJ2-3; D might be TRBD1 (5 bases). CDR1 and CDR2 (germline): SGHKS, YYEKEE (reference sequence). Trimming removed 0 bases from V and 1 base from J, with 6 bases in between. The CDR3 loop spans 14 amino acids. The CDR3 DNA reads as TGTGCCAGCAGCTTGGCAGGGCGCACAGATACGCAGTATTTT. Translation: CASSLAGRTDTQYF. Drawing the rest from reference TRBV5-5 and TRBJ2-3, the complete variable domain is DAGVTQSPTHLIKTRGQQVTLRCSPISGHKSVSWYQQVLGQGPQFIFQYYEKEERGRGNFPDRFSARQFPNYSSELNVNALLLGDSALYLCASSLAGRTDTQYFGPGTRLTVL.

The rearrangement uses TRBV7-2 and TRBJ2-1; D is uncertain. V lost 3 bases and J 9 bases, leaving 9 bases between the germline ends. This CDR3 contains 12 residues. Germline CDR1 SGHTA, CDR2 FQGNSA. CDR3 nucleotide sequence: TGTGCCAGCAGCTTCCCCCGTACTGAGCAGTTCTTC. Amino acids: CASSFPRTEQFF.

The chain links TRBV15 to TRBJ2-7, with TRBD1 as a possible D gene (5 bases). Trimming cost V 4 bases and J 4 bases, with 20 bases left between them. Per germline, CDR1 LNHNV and CDR2 YYDKDF (reference sequence). The CDR3 contains 16 residues. Here the CDR3 reads CATSTRRAGSMYEQYF. In nucleotides, the CDR3 is TGTGCCACCAGCACGAGAAGGGCAGGGTCCATGTACGAGCAGTACTTC.

DNA for the CDR3: TGTGCCAGCAGGCAGGGGGGTGAAAAACTGTTTTTT. Its translation: CASRQGGEKLFF. The chain combines TRBV28 with TRBJ1-4; 7 nucleotides match TRBD1. The CDR3 has 12 residues. In germline, CDR1 is MDHEN, CDR2 SYDVKM. V lost 6 bases to trimming and J lost 7 bases; unmatched junction nucleotides: 2.

This clonotype was seen more than once but under ten times. The chain is built from TRBV7-8 and TRBJ1-4; 7 nucleotides line up with TRBD1. This CDR3 has 14 residues. V shed 4 bases, J shed 6 bases, and the junction held 5 bases outside the gene matches. CDR1 and CDR2 from the germline V gene are SGHVS and FQNEAQ. CDR3 sequence: CASSSQGNYEKLFF. CDR3 coding DNA: TGTGCCAGCAGCTCACAGGGGAATTATGAAAAACTGTTTTTT.

The chain links TRBV12-3 or TRBV12-4 to TRBJ2-1; TRBD1 matches 7 bases. The CDR3 totals 13 residues. The ends lost 7 bases at V and 8 bases at J; junction bases unmatched: 8. CDR3 sequence: CASIRDRGDEQFF. In DNA form, the CDR3 reads TGTGCCAGCATCCGGGACAGAGGCGATGAGCAGTTCTTC.

This clonotype was counted a few times. The chain joins TRBV7-9 to TRBJ2-2; 9 nucleotides match TRBD2. J lost 5 bases, V lost 5 bases, and 9 bases had no gene match. The CDR3 has 16 amino acids. Germline CDR1 SEHNR, CDR2 FQNEAQ (reference sequence). The CDR3 here is CASSTPSGTATGELFF. CDR3 sequence (DNA): TGTGCCAGCAGCACCCCTAGCGGGACTGCGACCGGGGAGCTGTTTTTT.

This clonotype was picked up a small number of times. The CDR3, as DNA: TGTGCCAGCAGCCAATTACACATAGCCAACGAGCAGTACTTC. Its translation: CASSQLHIANEQYF. The gene calls are TRBV4-2 and TRBJ2-7, with D unclear. V lost 2 bases, J lost 5 bases, and 13 bases lay in between. Germline V gene lookup returns CDR1 LGHNA and CDR2 YNFKEQ. The CDR3 sequence is 14 residues long.

V usage is TRBV28 and J usage is TRBJ2-7; D tentatively reads TRBD1 or TRBD2 (6 bases each). The CDR3 has 15 residues. Looked up from germline, CDR1 is MDHEN and CDR2 is SYDVKM. Between the trimmed V and J ends, which lost 6 bases and 6 bases, there was a span of 21 bases. In nucleotides, the CDR3 is TGTGCCAGCAGCCCCGGGGGTATCACAGGGACCGAGCAGTACTTC. Protein: CASSPGGITGTEQYF. Full variable domain (remainder filled in from reference TRBV28 and TRBJ2-7): DVKVTQSSRYLVKRTGEKVFLECVQDMDHENMFWYRQDPGLGLRLIYFSYDVKMKEKGDIPEGYSVSREKKERFSLILESASTNQTSMYLCASSPGGITGTEQYFGPGTRLTVT.

In its sample, this clonotype was seen many times. The CDR3 spells CASSQGGYEQYF. For the CDR3, the DNA is TGTGCCAGCAGCCAAGGAGGGTACGAGCAGTACTTC. The chain has TRBV3-1 and TRBJ2-7; D possibly corresponds to TRBD2 (5 bases). The germline V and J ends were trimmed by 1 base and 4 bases, with 5 bases remaining between them. Looked up from germline, CDR1 is LGHDT and CDR2 is YNNKEL (reference sequence). The CDR3 totals 12 residues.

V usage is TRBV12-3 or TRBV12-4 and J usage is TRBJ1-2; the D gene is possibly TRBD1 (5 bases). The V gene lost 5 bases and the J gene lost 3 bases, with 13 bases spanning the gap. The CDR3 runs 14 residues. This CDR3 is CASSTQGPDYGYTF. DNA for the CDR3: TGTGCCAGCAGTACCCAGGGCCCTGACTATGGCTACACCTTC.